The present T cell receptor (beta chain) was sequenced within a study of blood T cell repertoires in COVID-19. Across the study: Both acute and convalescent COVID-19 samples were obtained from the United States, Italy and Spain. T cells, B-cell-depleted T cells, or PBMCs provided the cDNA or gDNA that served as material.

In the study's own analysis: By means of reference gene primer amplification, nucleated cell counts were estimated. Measured with immunoSEQ multiplex PCR; TCRdb has only the in-frame clones, and not every one. V, J and clone size derive from that table, while D and trimming were established from the DNA sequence. Of over 90,000 clones in the sample, roughly 87% were seen once. Germline CDR1 reads LNHDA; CDR2 reads SQIVND (reference sequence). The CDR3 consists of 17 residues. Unmatched junction bases numbered 13, after V lost 7 bases and J lost 5 bases. The sample consisted of peripheral blood. The clonotype comes from a human donor in a cohort sampled during active COVID-19. The chain couples TRBV19 to TRBJ2-1; TRBD2 agrees at 11 bases. CDR3 DNA: TGTGCCAGTACCAATTCCCCCCTAGCGGGGGGCCACAATGAGCAGTTCTTC. Its protein product is CASTNSPLAGGHNEQFF.